This is a list of T cell receptor beta chains from one sample in a study of regulatory T cells in long-lasting Graves disease. TCRdb re-derived calls from the multiplex PCR reads in MiXCR, one entry per CDR3 protein. The data show around 400,000 distinct CDR3 sequences, with roughly a sixth seen just once and approximately 21% held by the top ten. The sample here was peripheral blood mononuclear cells (PBMCs), taken at new diagnosis, from a patient treated with antithyroid drugs. The receptors stem from a female donor with Graves disease. Each CDR3 is given with its conserved first and last residue. The order of the fields is J gene, clone size, V gene, D gene, CDR3 protein, CDR3 DNA. A D gene is named only where the DNA matches it firmly. For some rows the clone size is stated as once, few or many, or as a class when expanded; others skip it.

TRBJ2-4 few TRBV19 NA CASSATGRGFLAKNIQYF TGTGCCAGTAGCGCGACAGGGAGGGGGTTTCTAGCCAAAAACATTCAGTACTTC
TRBJ2-1 NA TRBV11-3 NA CASSLNLETYNEQFF TGTGCCAGCAGCTTAAACCTTGAGACCTACAATGAGCAGTTCTTC
TRBJ2-7 NA TRBV18 NA CASSPQQTAYEQYF TGTGCCAGCTCCCCCCAACAGACGGCTTACGAGCAGTACTTC
TRBJ1-4 NA TRBV19 NA CASNGPLSSTNEKLFF TGTGCCAGTAACGGCCCTTTGAGTTCAACTAATGAAAAACTGTTTTTT
TRBJ2-3 few TRBV5-1 NA CASSRDRADSTDTQYF TGCGCCAGCAGCCGCGACCGAGCGGATAGCACAGATACGCAGTATTTT
TRBJ1-1 many TRBV11-3 TRBD1 CASSLVGTGYRAFF TGTGCCAGCAGCTTAGTAGGGACAGGGTATAGAGCTTTCTTT
TRBJ2-7 many TRBV7-8 TRBD2 CASSFPAPLAEGSYEQYF TGTGCCAGCAGCTTTCCCGCCCCCCTAGCGGAAGGCTCCTACGAGCAGTACTTC
TRBJ2-3 few TRBV10-3 NA CAISESPIPTDTQYF TGTGCCATCAGTGAGTCCCCAATACCCACAGATACGCAGTATTTT
TRBJ2-3 many TRBV2 NA CASSVRKAVADTQYF TGTGCCAGCAGTGTCAGGAAGGCAGTCGCAGATACGCAGTATTTT
TRBJ1-1 many TRBV6-2/TRBV6-3 TRBD1 CARDRGMNTEAFF TGTGCCAGGGACAGGGGCATGAACACTGAAGCTTTCTTT
TRBJ2-3 NA TRBV29-1 TRBD1 CSVEGPAGTGGTDTQYF TGCAGCGTTGAAGGGCCTGCCGGGACAGGGGGCACAGATACGCAGTATTTT
TRBJ1-5 NA TRBV29-1 NA CSVRLTGNQPQHF TGCAGCGTTAGGTTGACAGGCAATCAGCCCCAGCATTTT
TRBJ2-1 many TRBV29-1 TRBD2 CSGGGRYKTYNEQFF TGCAGCGGGGGAGGGCGGTACAAGACCTACAATGAGCAGTTCTTC
TRBJ2-2 many TRBV2 TRBD1 CASSEGQSNTGELFF TGTGCCAGCAGTGAGGGACAGTCGAACACCGGGGAGCTGTTTTTT
TRBJ2-5 many TRBV6-1 NA CASSPTGGLGETQYF TGTGCCAGCAGCCCTACCGGGGGGCTAGGGGAGACCCAGTACTTC
TRBJ2-2 NA TRBV3-1 TRBD2 CASSLSGSVGTGELFF TGTGCCAGCAGCCTCAGCGGGAGTGTGGGCACCGGGGAGCTGTTTTTT
TRBJ2-7 many TRBV10-3 TRBD2 CAITNSGVAYEQYF TGTGCCATCACTAATAGCGGGGTGGCCTACGAGCAGTACTTC
TRBJ2-5 many TRBV6-2/TRBV6-3 NA CASSRDPWAQYF TGTGCCAGCAGTCGGGACCCCTGGGCCCAGTACTTC
TRBJ2-3 many TRBV7-3 NA CASSSSGGGPDTQYF TGTGCCAGCAGCTCCTCGGGGGGCGGGCCAGATACGCAGTATTTT
TRBJ1-2 many TRBV7-9 TRBD1 CASSLAPGTGINYGYTF TGTGCCAGCAGCTTAGCTCCTGGGACAGGGATTAACTATGGCTACACCTTC
TRBJ1-5 many TRBV10-3 NA CAISEVLKPQHF TGTGCCATCAGTGAGGTACTAAAGCCCCAGCATTTT
TRBJ2-5 many TRBV5-1 TRBD1 CASSFTGVLGETQYF TGCGCCAGCAGCTTTACAGGGGTGCTCGGGGAGACCCAGTACTTC
TRBJ2-3 many TRBV27 NA CASSLAGISTDTQYF TGTGCCAGCAGTTTAGCGGGAATTAGCACAGATACGCAGTATTTT
TRBJ2-7 many TRBV7-8 NA CASSLGGARTYEQYF TGTGCCAGCAGCTTAGGGGGCGCTCGGACATACGAGCAGTACTTC
TRBJ1-2 NA TRBV11-2 NA CASSLDPGALYGYTF TGTGCCAGCAGCTTAGATCCCGGGGCCCTCTATGGCTACACCTTC
TRBJ1-2 NA TRBV7-9 TRBD1 CASSLGRDRTSNYGYTF TGTGCCAGCAGCTTAGGGAGGGACAGAACCAGTAACTATGGCTACACCTTC
TRBJ2-1 many TRBV4-3 NA CASSQDRFGWYNEQFF TGCGCCAGCAGCCAAGATCGGTTCGGGTGGTACAATGAGCAGTTCTTC
TRBJ1-5 many TRBV5-1 NA CASSSSGPGGNQPQHF TGCGCCAGCAGCTCCTCAGGACCGGGAGGCAATCAGCCCCAGCATTTT